This T cell receptor (beta chain) appears in the sequencing data of a study of T-cell memory formation after mild COVID-19. The study, taken as a whole, reports: Pre-infection memory carried some responding clones, suggesting that cross-reactive memory joined.

As concerns this clonotype: The antigen is not known.

With V trimmed by 3 bases and J by 6 bases, 4 bases remained unmatched. The CDR3 extends over 13 amino acids. CDR1 is MNHEY and CDR2 is SMNVEV in the germline V gene (reference sequence). TCRdb called the 5' RACE reads again in MiXCR, with one record for every CDR3 protein. This sample has some 450,000 distinct CDR3 sequences, with more than 15% found just once. What was sequenced was PBMCs or a T cell subset sorted from them (not recorded which). The sequence was collected from a man between 18 and 35 years old who had mild COVID-19 (a few samples of this study predate the infection). Cell type and time point are not known. The chain combines TRBV27 with TRBJ1-2; 7 nucleotides match TRBD1. The CDR3 DNA follows: TGTGCCAGCAGTTTCGGCAGGGGGAATGGCTACACCTTC. Translation gives CASSFGRGNGYTF.